Listed below are T cell receptor beta chains from one sample, sequenced in a study of cytomegalovirus exposure and HLA in healthy donors. The assay was immunoSEQ multiplex PCR, and TCRdb's table has in-frame clones only and misses some. The table lists around 130,000 clones, around 83% of them singletons. The material sequenced was PBMCs. The receptors shown here come from a young woman in good health and CMV-seropositive. CDR3s include the opening cysteine and the closing phenylalanine or tryptophan. D genes are given only for firm matches. Size values are once, few and many counts, or a class for expanded clones, and some rows have none.

v_gene: TRBV28
j_gene: TRBJ1-2
d_gene: TRBD1
abundance: few
CDR3nt: TGTGCCAGCAGTGCTACCGCGCGGGACAGGGGTACCTATGGCTACACCTTC
CDR3aa: CASSATARDRGTYGYTF

v_gene: TRBV28
j_gene: TRBJ1-2
d_gene: -
abundance: -
CDR3nt: TGTGCCAGCAGTCACGGGGTCCCTCCTTATGGCTACACCTTC
CDR3aa: CASSHGVPPYGYTF

v_gene: TRBV27
j_gene: TRBJ1-5
d_gene: TRBD1
abundance: -
CDR3nt: TGTGCCAGCAGTAGCCGGGACAGCATGAATCAGCCCCAGCATTTT
CDR3aa: CASSSRDSMNQPQHF

v_gene: TRBV30
j_gene: TRBJ1-1
d_gene: -
abundance: -
CDR3nt: TGTGCCTGGAAATGGGGCAATGAAGCTTTCTTT
CDR3aa: CAWKWGNEAFF

v_gene: TRBV11-2
j_gene: TRBJ2-5
d_gene: TRBD2
abundance: -
CDR3nt: TGTGCCAGCAGAAGAGGGACTAGCCAAGAGACCCAGTACTTC
CDR3aa: CASRRGTSQETQYF

v_gene: TRBV30
j_gene: TRBJ2-3
d_gene: -
abundance: -
CDR3nt: TGTGCCTGGGATGGGACATCGGATACGCAGTATTTT
CDR3aa: CAWDGTSDTQYF

v_gene: TRBV2
j_gene: TRBJ1-3
d_gene: -
abundance: -
CDR3nt: TGTGCCAGCGCGGGGGTCCTCTCTGGAAACACCATATATTTT
CDR3aa: CASAGVLSGNTIYF

v_gene: TRBV4-1
j_gene: TRBJ2-5
d_gene: TRBD1
abundance: -
CDR3nt: TGCGCCAGCAGCCACCGACAGGGGGCTGAGACCCAGTACTTC
CDR3aa: CASSHRQGAETQYF

v_gene: TRBV27
j_gene: TRBJ2-1
d_gene: TRBD1
abundance: once
CDR3nt: TGTGCCAGCAGTTTAGGGACAGGGTACAATGAGCAGTTCTTC
CDR3aa: CASSLGTGYNEQFF

v_gene: TRBV5-1
j_gene: TRBJ1-4
d_gene: TRBD1
abundance: -
CDR3nt: TGCGCCAGCAGCGGTGGACAGGGGAGGGAAAAACTGTTTTTT
CDR3aa: CASSGGQGREKLFF

v_gene: TRBV6-4
j_gene: TRBJ2-1
d_gene: TRBD1
abundance: -
CDR3nt: TGTGCCAGCAGTGTTGAGGGGGCAGATGAGCAGTTCTTC
CDR3aa: CASSVEGADEQFF

v_gene: TRBV28
j_gene: TRBJ2-1
d_gene: TRBD2
abundance: -
CDR3nt: TGTGCCAGCAGTTCCCTCAGCGGGGGGCTCAATGAGCAGTTCTTC
CDR3aa: CASSSLSGGLNEQFF

v_gene: TRBV7-3
j_gene: TRBJ2-7
d_gene: -
abundance: -
CDR3nt: TGTGCCAGCAGCTTAAATCTGGCAGGGGTTAACGAGCAGTACTTC
CDR3aa: CASSLNLAGVNEQYF

v_gene: TRBV7-6
j_gene: TRBJ2-3
d_gene: -
abundance: -
CDR3nt: TGTGCCAGCAGCTCCCTAGGAGCGGACACAGATACGCAGTATTTT
CDR3aa: CASSSLGADTDTQYF

v_gene: TRBV6-5
j_gene: TRBJ2-7
d_gene: -
abundance: -
CDR3nt: TGTGCCAGCAGTTACTCGAATCGCGCCCTCTACGAGCAGTACTTC
CDR3aa: CASSYSNRALYEQYF

v_gene: TRBV11-3
j_gene: TRBJ2-3
d_gene: TRBD2
abundance: -
CDR3nt: TGTGCCAGCAGCTTAGGGGATTGGCGGGGGTGGGAAGATACGCAGTATTTT
CDR3aa: CASSLGDWRGWEDTQYF

v_gene: TRBV28
j_gene: TRBJ2-1
d_gene: TRBD2
abundance: -
CDR3nt: TGTGCCAGCAGTACGGGGGGGCCTGTCTCGCAGCAGTTCTTC
CDR3aa: CASSTGGPVSQQFF

v_gene: TRBV6-5
j_gene: TRBJ2-5
d_gene: TRBD2
abundance: -
CDR3nt: TGTGCCAGCCGGGGGGGCCCTGGGGAGACCCAGTACTTC
CDR3aa: CASRGGPGETQYF

v_gene: TRBV5-6
j_gene: TRBJ1-2
d_gene: -
abundance: -
CDR3nt: TGTGCCAGCAGCTTGACTATCCGGGACTCTTGGGGCTACACCTTC
CDR3aa: CASSLTIRDSWGYTF

v_gene: TRBV28
j_gene: TRBJ1-4
d_gene: TRBD1
abundance: few
CDR3nt: TGTGCCAGCAGTTTTGAGGGGGCGAATGAAAAACTGTTTTTT
CDR3aa: CASSFEGANEKLFF

v_gene: TRBV5-1
j_gene: TRBJ2-3
d_gene: -
abundance: -
CDR3nt: TGCGCCAGCAGCTTTACAGGGCCCGATACGCAGTATTTT
CDR3aa: CASSFTGPDTQYF

v_gene: TRBV11-3
j_gene: TRBJ2-3
d_gene: TRBD1
abundance: few
CDR3nt: TGTGCCAGCAGCTTACGGACAGGGGGCACAGATACGCAGTATTTT
CDR3aa: CASSLRTGGTDTQYF

v_gene: TRBV28
j_gene: TRBJ2-1
d_gene: TRBD2
abundance: -
CDR3nt: TGTGCCAGCACGGCGCGGGGGGGGCGGGGGAATGAGCAGTTCTTC
CDR3aa: CASTARGGRGNEQFF

v_gene: TRBV13
j_gene: TRBJ2-7
d_gene: -
abundance: -
CDR3nt: TGTGCCAGCAGCTTAGGCGGGTTCGAGCAGTACTTC
CDR3aa: CASSLGGFEQYF

v_gene: TRBV13
j_gene: TRBJ1-1
d_gene: -
abundance: -
CDR3nt: TGTGCCAGCAGCCGGGGGGGAGAAGCTTTCTTT
CDR3aa: CASSRGGEAFF

v_gene: TRBV6-6
j_gene: TRBJ2-1
d_gene: -
abundance: -
CDR3nt: TGTGCCAGCAGTTTTTCCCCTCACAATGAGCAGTTCTTC
CDR3aa: CASSFSPHNEQFF

v_gene: TRBV19
j_gene: TRBJ2-2
d_gene: -
abundance: few
CDR3nt: TGTGCCACCTCGGGGGGCGGGAACACCGGGGAGCTGTTTTTT
CDR3aa: CATSGGGNTGELFF

v_gene: TRBV7-2
j_gene: TRBJ2-3
d_gene: -
abundance: -
CDR3nt: TGTGCCAGCAGCGTCCCCTCAGATACGCAGTATTTT
CDR3aa: CASSVPSDTQYF

v_gene: TRBV29-1
j_gene: TRBJ2-5
d_gene: TRBD1
abundance: -
CDR3nt: TGCAGCGTTGGGCCAGGGGGCTCCCAAGAGACCCAGTACTTC
CDR3aa: CSVGPGGSQETQYF

v_gene: TRBV2
j_gene: TRBJ2-7
d_gene: -
abundance: -
CDR3nt: TGTGCCAGCAGTGAAACTTTGGCGGGGGCTTACGAGCAGTACTTC
CDR3aa: CASSETLAGAYEQYF

v_gene: TRBV5-1
j_gene: TRBJ2-2
d_gene: -
abundance: -
CDR3nt: TGCGCCAGCAGCTCCCTCGCCGGGGAGCTGTTTTTT
CDR3aa: CASSSLAGELFF

v_gene: TRBV28
j_gene: TRBJ1-1
d_gene: -
abundance: few
CDR3nt: TGTGCCAGCAGTTTAGCTGGCGGCCCTATGGTCACTGAAGCTTTCTTT
CDR3aa: CASSLAGGPMVTEAFF

v_gene: TRBV13
j_gene: TRBJ2-1
d_gene: TRBD2
abundance: -
CDR3nt: TGTGCCAGCAGCTCCCGTTTCTATCGGGGGGGATACAATGAGCAGTTCTTC
CDR3aa: CASSSRFYRGGYNEQFF

v_gene: TRBV4-1
j_gene: TRBJ2-3
d_gene: -
abundance: -
CDR3nt: TGCGCCAGCAGCCAAGATCCGGGAGATACGCAGTATTTT
CDR3aa: CASSQDPGDTQYF

v_gene: TRBV6-4
j_gene: TRBJ2-1
d_gene: TRBD2
abundance: -
CDR3nt: TGTGCCAGCAGTGCGACTAGCGGGGACTCCTACAATGAGCAGTTCTTC
CDR3aa: CASSATSGDSYNEQFF

v_gene: TRBV2
j_gene: TRBJ1-5
d_gene: -
abundance: -
CDR3nt: TGTGCCAGCGGGGTGGTCAGGGGTCAGCCCCAGCATTTT
CDR3aa: CASGVVRGQPQHF

v_gene: TRBV5-1
j_gene: TRBJ2-3
d_gene: TRBD2
abundance: once
CDR3nt: TGCGCCAGCAGCTGGGGGGGGCTAGCGGGGTACGCAGATACGCAGTATTTT
CDR3aa: CASSWGGLAGYADTQYF